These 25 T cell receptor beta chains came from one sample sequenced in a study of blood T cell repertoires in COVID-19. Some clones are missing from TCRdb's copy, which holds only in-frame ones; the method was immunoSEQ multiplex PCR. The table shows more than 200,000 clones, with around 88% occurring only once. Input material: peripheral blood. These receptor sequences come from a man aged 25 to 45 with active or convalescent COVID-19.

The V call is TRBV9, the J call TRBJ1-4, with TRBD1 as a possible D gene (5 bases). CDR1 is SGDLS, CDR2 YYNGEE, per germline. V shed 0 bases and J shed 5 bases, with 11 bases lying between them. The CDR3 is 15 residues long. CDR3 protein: CASSVAGDSNEKLFF. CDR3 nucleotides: TGTGCCAGCAGCGTAGCGGGGGACTCAAATGAAAAACTGTTTTTT.

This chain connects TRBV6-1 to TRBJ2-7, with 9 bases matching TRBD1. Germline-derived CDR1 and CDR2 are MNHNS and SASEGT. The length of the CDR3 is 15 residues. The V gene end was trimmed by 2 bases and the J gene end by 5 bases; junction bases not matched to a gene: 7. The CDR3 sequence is CASSERGDRVHEQYF. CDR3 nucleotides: TGTGCCAGCAGTGAAAGGGGGGACAGGGTCCACGAGCAGTACTTC.

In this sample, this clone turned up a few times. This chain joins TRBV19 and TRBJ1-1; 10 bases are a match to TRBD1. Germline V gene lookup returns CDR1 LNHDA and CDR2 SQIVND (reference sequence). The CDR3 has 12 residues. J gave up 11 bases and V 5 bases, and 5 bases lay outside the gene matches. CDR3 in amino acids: CASSPKDRGAFF. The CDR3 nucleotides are TGTGCCAGTAGTCCCAAGGACAGGGGGGCTTTCTTT.

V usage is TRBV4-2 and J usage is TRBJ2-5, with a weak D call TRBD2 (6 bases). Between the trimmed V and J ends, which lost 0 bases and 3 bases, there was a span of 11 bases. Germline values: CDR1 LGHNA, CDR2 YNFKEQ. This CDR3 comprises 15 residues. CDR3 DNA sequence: TGTGCCAGCAGCCAAGAAGGGACTTTGAAAGAGACCCAGTACTTC. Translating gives CASSQEGTLKETQYF.

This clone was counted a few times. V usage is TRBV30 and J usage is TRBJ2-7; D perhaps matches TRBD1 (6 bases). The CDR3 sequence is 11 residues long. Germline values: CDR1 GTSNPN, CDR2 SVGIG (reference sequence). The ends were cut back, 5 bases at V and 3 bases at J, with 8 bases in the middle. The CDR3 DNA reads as TGTGCCTGGGGACAGTTCTACGAGCAGTACTTC. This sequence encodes CAWGQFYEQYF. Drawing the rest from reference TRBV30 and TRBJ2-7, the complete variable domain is SQTIHQWPATLVQPVGSPLSLECTVEGTSNPNLYWYRQAAGRGLQLLFYSVGIGQISSEVPQNLSASRPQDRQFILSSKKLLLSDSGFYLCAWGQFYEQYFGPGTRLTVT.

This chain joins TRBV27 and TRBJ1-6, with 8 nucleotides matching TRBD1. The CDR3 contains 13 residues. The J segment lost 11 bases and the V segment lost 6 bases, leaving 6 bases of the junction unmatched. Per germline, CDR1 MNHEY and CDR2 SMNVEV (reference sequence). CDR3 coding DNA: TGTGCCAGCAGACCGCAGGGGGCCACACCCCTCCACTTT. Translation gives CASRPQGATPLHF.

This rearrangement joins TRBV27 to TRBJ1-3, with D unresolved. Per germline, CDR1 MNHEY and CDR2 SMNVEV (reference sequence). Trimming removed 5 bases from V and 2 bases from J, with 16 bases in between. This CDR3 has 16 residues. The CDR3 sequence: CASSPDKGPTGNTIYF. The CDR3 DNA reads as TGTGCCAGCAGTCCAGACAAAGGTCCCACTGGAAACACCATATATTTT.

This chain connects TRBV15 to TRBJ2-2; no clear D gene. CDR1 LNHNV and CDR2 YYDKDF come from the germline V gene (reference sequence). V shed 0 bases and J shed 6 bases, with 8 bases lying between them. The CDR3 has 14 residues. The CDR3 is CATSRDFNPGELFF. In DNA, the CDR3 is TGTGCCACCAGCAGAGATTTCAATCCCGGGGAGCTGTTTTTT. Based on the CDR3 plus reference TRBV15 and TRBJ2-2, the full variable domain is DAMVIQNPRYQVTQFGKPVTLSCSQTLNHNVMYWYQQKSSQAPKLLFHYYDKDFNNEADTPDNFQSRRPNTSFCFLDIRSPGLGDTAMYLCATSRDFNPGELFFGEGSRLTVL.

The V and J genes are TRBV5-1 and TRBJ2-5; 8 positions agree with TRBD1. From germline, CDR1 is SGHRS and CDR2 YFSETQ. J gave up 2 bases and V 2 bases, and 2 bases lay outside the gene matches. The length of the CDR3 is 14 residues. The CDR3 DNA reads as TGCGCCAGCAGCTTTAGACAGGGGCAAGAGACCCAGTACTTC. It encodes CASSFRQGQETQYF.

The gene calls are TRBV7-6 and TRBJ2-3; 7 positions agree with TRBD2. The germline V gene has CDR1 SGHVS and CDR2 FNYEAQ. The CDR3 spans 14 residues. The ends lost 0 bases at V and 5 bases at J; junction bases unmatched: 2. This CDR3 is CASSLAGGEDTQYF. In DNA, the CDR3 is TGTGCCAGCAGCTTAGCGGGGGGGGAAGATACGCAGTATTTT.

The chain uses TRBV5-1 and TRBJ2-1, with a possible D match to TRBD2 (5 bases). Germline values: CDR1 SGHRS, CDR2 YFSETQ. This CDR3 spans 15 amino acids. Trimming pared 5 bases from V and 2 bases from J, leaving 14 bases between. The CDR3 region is CASSEGYTTYNEQFF. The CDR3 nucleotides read TGCGCCAGCAGTGAGGGCTATACTACCTACAATGAGCAGTTCTTC.

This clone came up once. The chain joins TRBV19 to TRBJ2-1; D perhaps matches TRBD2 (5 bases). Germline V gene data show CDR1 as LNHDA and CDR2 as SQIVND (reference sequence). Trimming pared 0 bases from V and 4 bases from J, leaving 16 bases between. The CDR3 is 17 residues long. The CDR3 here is CASSIDSSDGLYNEQFF. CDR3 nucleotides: TGTGCCAGTAGTATAGATTCATCCGACGGACTTTACAATGAGCAGTTCTTC.

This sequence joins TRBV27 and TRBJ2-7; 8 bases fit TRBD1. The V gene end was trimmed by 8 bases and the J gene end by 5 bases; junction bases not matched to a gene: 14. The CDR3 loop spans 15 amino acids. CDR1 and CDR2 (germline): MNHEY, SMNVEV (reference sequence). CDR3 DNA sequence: TGTGCCAGCGGGGGACCCCGCAGGGGGCCCCACGAGCAGTACTTC. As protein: CASGGPRRGPHEQYF.

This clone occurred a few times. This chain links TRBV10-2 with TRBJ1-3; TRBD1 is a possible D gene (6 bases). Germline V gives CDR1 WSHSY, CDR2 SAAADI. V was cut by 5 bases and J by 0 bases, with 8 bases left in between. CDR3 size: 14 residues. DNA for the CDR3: TGCGCCAGCAGTCCAGGGGACTCTGGAAACACCATATATTTT. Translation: CASSPGDSGNTIYF.

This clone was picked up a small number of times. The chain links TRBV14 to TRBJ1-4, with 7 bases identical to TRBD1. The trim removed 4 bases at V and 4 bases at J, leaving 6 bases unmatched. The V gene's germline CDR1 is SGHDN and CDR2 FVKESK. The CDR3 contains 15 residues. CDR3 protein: CASSRETGINEKLFF. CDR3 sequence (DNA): TGTGCCAGCAGCCGAGAGACAGGGATTAATGAAAAACTGTTTTTT.

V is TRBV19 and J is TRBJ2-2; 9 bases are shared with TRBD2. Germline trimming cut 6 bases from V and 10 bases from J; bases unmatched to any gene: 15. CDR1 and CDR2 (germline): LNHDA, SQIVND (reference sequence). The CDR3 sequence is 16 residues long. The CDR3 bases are TGTGCCAGTAGCCTAGCGGGGTCCATCCCGGTGTCGGAGCTGTTTTTT. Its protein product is CASSLAGSIPVSELFF. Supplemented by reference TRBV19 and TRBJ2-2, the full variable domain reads DGGITQSPKYLFRKEGQNVTLSCEQNLNHDAMYWYRQDPGQGLRLIYYSQIVNDFQKGDIAEGYSVSREKKESFPLTVTSAQKNPTAFYLCASSLAGSIPVSELFFGEGSRLTVL.

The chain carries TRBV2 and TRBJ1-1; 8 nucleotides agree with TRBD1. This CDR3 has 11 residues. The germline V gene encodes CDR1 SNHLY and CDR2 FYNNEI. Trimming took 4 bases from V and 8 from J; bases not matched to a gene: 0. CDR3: CASSGTGEAFF. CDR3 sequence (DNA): TGTGCCAGCAGTGGGACAGGGGAAGCTTTCTTT. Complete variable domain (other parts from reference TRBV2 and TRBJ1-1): EPEVTQTPSHQVTQMGQEVILRCVPISNHLYFYWYRQILGQKVEFLVSFYNNEISEKSEIFDDQFSVERPDGSNFTLKIRSTKLEDSAMYFCASSGTGEAFFGQGTRLTVV.

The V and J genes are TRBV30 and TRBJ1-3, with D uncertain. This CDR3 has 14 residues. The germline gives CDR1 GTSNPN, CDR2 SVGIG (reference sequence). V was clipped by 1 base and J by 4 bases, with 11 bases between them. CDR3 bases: TGTGCCTGGAGTGGGGTCCGGAGCGGAAACACCATATATTTT. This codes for CAWSGVRSGNTIYF. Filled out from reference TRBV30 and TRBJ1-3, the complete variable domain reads SQTIHQWPATLVQPVGSPLSLECTVEGTSNPNLYWYRQAAGRGLQLLFYSVGIGQISSEVPQNLSASRPQDRQFILSSKKLLLSDSGFYLCAWSGVRSGNTIYFGEGSWLTVV.

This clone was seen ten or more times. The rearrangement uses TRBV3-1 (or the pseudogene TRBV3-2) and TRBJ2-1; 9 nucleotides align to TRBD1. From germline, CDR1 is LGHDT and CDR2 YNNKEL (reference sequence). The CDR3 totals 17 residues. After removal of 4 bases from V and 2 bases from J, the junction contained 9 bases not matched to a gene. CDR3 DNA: TGTGCCAGCAGCCGTCCCGGGACAGGGATACCCTACAATGAGCAGTTCTTC. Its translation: CASSRPGTGIPYNEQFF.

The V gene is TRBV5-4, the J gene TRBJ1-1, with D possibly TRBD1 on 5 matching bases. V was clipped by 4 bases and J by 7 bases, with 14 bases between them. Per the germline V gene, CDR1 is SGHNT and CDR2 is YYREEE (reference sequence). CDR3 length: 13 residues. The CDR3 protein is CASSLGGTGEAFF. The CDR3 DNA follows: TGTGCCAGCAGCCTCGGGGGGACTGGTGAAGCTTTCTTT.

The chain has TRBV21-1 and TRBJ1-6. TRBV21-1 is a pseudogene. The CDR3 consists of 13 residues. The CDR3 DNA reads TGTGCCAGCAGCAACCCCCCCTATTCACCCCTCCACTTT. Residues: CASSNPPYSPLHF.

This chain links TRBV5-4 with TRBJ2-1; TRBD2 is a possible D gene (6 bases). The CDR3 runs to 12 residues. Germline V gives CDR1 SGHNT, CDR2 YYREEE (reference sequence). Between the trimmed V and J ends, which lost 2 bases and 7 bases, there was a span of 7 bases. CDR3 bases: TGTGCCAGCAGCTTTGGGGGGAATGAGCAGTTCTTC. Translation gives CASSFGGNEQFF.

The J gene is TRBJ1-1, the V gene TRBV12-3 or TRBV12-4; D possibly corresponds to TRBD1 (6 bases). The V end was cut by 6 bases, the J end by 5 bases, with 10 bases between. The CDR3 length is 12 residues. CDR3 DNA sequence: TGTGCCAGCAGCAGGGGTCCGACTGAAGCTTTCTTT. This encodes CASSRGPTEAFF.

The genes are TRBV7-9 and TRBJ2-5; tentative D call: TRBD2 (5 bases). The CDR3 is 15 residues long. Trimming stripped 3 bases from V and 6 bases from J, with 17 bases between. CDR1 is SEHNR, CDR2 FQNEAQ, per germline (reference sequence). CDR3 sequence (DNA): TGTGCCAGCAGCTTGGGAGTTTACGGCAAGCAGACCCAGTACTTC. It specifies CASSLGVYGKQTQYF.

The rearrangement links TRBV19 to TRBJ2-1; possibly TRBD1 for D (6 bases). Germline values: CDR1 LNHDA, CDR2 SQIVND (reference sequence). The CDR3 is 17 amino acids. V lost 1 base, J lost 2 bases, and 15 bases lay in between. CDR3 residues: CASSIGDLQGPYNEQFF. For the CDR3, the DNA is TGTGCCAGTAGTATAGGCGACCTACAGGGCCCCTACAATGAGCAGTTCTTC.